This T cell receptor (beta chain) was identified in a study of identical twins. Using its own MiXCR run on the 5' RACE reads, TCRdb lists one record per CDR3 protein. The sample contains just over 500,000 distinct CDR3 sequences, roughly 21% of which appear only once. This clonotype was seen at least ten times. What it recognizes is unknown. Study results and limitations: Beta out-of-frame sequences displayed a weaker excess of sharing between twins.

CDR3 length: 12 residues. Between the trimmed V and J ends, which lost 2 bases and 5 bases, there was a span of 6 bases. The germline CDR1 and CDR2 sequences are ENHRY and SYGVKD. This sample was also put to use in a study of T cells expressing NK-cell markers.

The clonotype originates from a woman aged 18-29 years in good health. The rearrangement links TRBV10-3 to TRBJ2-5; TRBD1 is a possible D gene (5 bases). Sample: CD4+ T cells sorted from blood. This chain's CDR3 is CAISERGETQYF. In nucleotides, the CDR3 is TGTGCCATCAGTGAGAGGGGCGAGACCCAGTACTTC.